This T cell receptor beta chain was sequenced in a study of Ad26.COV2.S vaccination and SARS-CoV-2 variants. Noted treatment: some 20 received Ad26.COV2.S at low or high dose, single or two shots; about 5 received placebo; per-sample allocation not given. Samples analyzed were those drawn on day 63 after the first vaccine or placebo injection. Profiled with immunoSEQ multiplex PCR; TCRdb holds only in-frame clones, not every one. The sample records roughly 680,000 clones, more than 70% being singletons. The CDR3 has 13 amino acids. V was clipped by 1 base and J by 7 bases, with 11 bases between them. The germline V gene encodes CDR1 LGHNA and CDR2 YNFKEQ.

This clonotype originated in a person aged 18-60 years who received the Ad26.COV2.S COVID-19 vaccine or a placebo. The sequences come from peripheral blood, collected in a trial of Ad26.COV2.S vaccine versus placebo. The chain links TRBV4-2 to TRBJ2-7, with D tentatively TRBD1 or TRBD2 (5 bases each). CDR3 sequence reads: CASSQGGSVEQYF. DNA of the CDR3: TGTGCCAGCAGCCAAGGGGGGAGCGTAGAGCAGTACTTC.